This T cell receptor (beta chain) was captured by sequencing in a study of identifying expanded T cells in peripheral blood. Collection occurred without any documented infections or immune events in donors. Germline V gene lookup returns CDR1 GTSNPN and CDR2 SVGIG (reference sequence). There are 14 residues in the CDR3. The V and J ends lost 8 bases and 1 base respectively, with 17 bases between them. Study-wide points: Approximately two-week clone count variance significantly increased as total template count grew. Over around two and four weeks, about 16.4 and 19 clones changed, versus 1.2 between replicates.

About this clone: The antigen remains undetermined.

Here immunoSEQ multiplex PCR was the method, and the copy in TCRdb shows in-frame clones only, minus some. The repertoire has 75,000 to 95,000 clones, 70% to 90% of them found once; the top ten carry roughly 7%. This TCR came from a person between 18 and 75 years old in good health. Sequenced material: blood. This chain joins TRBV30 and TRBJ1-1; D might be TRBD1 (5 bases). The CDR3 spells CAMEDWGRNTEAFF. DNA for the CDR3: TGTGCCATGGAGGATTGGGGGAGGAACACTGAAGCTTTCTTT.